These 20 T cell receptor beta chains came from one sample sequenced in a study of CD8+CD57+ T cells in acquired aplastic anemia. The template for TCR beta VDJ and CDR3 sequence profiling was genomic DNA. From the reads, TCRdb called clonotypes with MiXCR, one entry per CDR3 protein. The sample carries about 400,000 distinct CDR3 sequences, 65% to 75% recorded once. The sequenced sample consisted of sorted CD4+, CD8+, or CD8+CD57+ T cells (not recorded which) from PBMCs. The receptors were sampled from a human donor in good health, serving as a control.

On this clonotype: One junction end disagrees with the germline gene, perhaps due to a read error. The chain has TRBV7-8 and TRBJ2-1; 7 positions match TRBD1. Looked up from germline, CDR1 is SGHVS and CDR2 is FQNEAQ. This CDR3 spans 11 amino acids. The CDR3 spells CASRSDRQQSF. In DNA, the CDR3 is TGTGCCAGCAGGTCGGACAGGCAGCAGTCCTTC. The variable domain in full, completed from reference TRBV7-8 and TRBJ2-1, reads GAGVSQSPRYKVAKRGQDVALRCDPISGHVSLFWYQQALGQGPEFLTYFQNEAQLDKSGLPSDRFFAERPEGSVSTLKIQRTQQEDSAVYLCASRSDRQQSFGPGTRLTVL.

Worth noting for this clonotype: The CDR3 carries no conserved terminal phenylalanine or tryptophan, so it likely arises from a read error. V is TRBV5-1 and J is TRBJ2-7; D ambiguous. CDR1 and CDR2 (germline): SGHRS, YFSETQ. CDR3 length equals 12 residues. The ends were cut back, 0 bases at V and 7 bases at J, with 8 bases in the middle. CDR3 nucleotide sequence: TGCGCCAGCAGCTTGGATCTTAGGGAGCAGTACCTC. This translates into CASSLDLREQYL.

This chain links TRBV5-8 with TRBJ2-7; no clear D gene. Looked up from germline, CDR1 is SGHTS and CDR2 is YDEGEE. V was clipped by 0 bases and J by 2 bases, with 9 bases between them. The CDR3 is 14 residues long. CDR3 residues: CASSLEASPYEQYF. For the CDR3, the DNA is TGTGCCAGCAGCTTGGAGGCCAGCCCCTACGAGCAGTACTTC.

This rearrangement joins TRBV20-1 to TRBJ2-3, with 7 bases matching TRBD1. CDR3 size: 13 residues. J lost 9 bases, V lost 6 bases, and 12 bases had no gene match. From germline, CDR1 is DFQATT and CDR2 SNEGSKA (reference sequence). In nucleotides, the CDR3 is TGCAGTGCGCCGGACGGACAGGCTGGAACGCAGTATTTT. It specifies CSAPDGQAGTQYF.

This clonotype was picked up a small number of times. The genes are TRBV10-2 and TRBJ2-7; 8 bases fit TRBD2. In germline, CDR1 is WSHSY, CDR2 SAAADI. This CDR3 region has 14 residues. Trimming cost V 8 bases and J 0 bases; bases outside gene matches: 6. CDR3 sequence reads: CASGNSGGSYEQYF. The CDR3 nucleotides are TGCGCCAGCGGGAACAGCGGGGGCTCCTACGAGCAGTACTTC.

This clonotype has only a few counts. This chain connects TRBV9 to TRBJ2-2; 9 nucleotides agree with TRBD1. The germline V gene encodes CDR1 SGDLS and CDR2 YYNGEE. The CDR3 sequence is 13 residues long. The ends lost 6 bases at V and 6 bases at J; junction bases unmatched: 3. This CDR3 reads CASNRDRAGELFF. CDR3 nucleotide sequence: TGTGCCAGCAACAGGGACAGGGCCGGGGAGCTGTTTTTT.

As to this clonotype: The conserved phenylalanine or tryptophan is not found at the CDR3 terminus, so this likely reflects a read error. The DNA is omitted, as the CDR3 cannot be located on it reliably, and the CDR3 follows TCRdb's listing. The chain couples TRBV7-2 to TRBJ1-1. CDR1 and CDR2 (germline): SGHTA, FQGNSA. Termini included, the CDR3 measures 13 amino acids. The CDR3 loop is CASSLLEGGPNSS.

The V gene is TRBV4-3, the J gene TRBJ1-4; weak D call: TRBD1 (6 bases). Germline CDR1 reads LGHNA; CDR2 reads YSLEER. CDR3 size: 17 residues. V was trimmed by 3 bases and J by 0 bases, leaving 14 bases between them. The CDR3 nucleotides read TGCGCCAGCAGCCAGGGCGGACAGAGAACAACTAATGAAAAACTGTTTTTT. Translation gives CASSQGGQRTTNEKLFF.

Worth noting for this clonotype: One end of the junction fails to match germline, which may point to a read error. The chain couples TRBV7-2 to TRBJ2-2; either TRBD1 or TRBD2 may fit D (5 bases each). In germline, CDR1 is SGHTA, CDR2 FQGNSA. This CDR3 contains 16 residues. CDR3: CASSLGFYANPGGLFF. The CDR3 nucleotides are TGTGCCAGCAGCCTGGGATTCTACGCCAACCCTGGGGGGCTGTTTTTT.

On this clonotype itself: Because it lacks the conserved phenylalanine or tryptophan at the end, this CDR3 is likely a read error. The DNA is omitted, as the CDR3 cannot be located on it reliably, and the CDR3 follows TCRdb's listing. V gene TRBV15 combines with J gene TRBJ1-2; the D segment call TRBD1 is taken from the table without a DNA check. Germline assignment: CDR1 LNHNV and CDR2 YYDKDF (reference sequence). The CDR3 region is 14 residues in length, termini included. The CDR3 loop is CASSKVNTGKGYTY.

This clonotype was recorded a few times. As the CDR3 is not closed by the conserved phenylalanine or tryptophan, this likely results from a read error. This chain uses TRBV2 with TRBJ1-2, with D possibly being TRBD1 (5 bases). CDR1 and CDR2 (germline): SNHLY, FYNNEI. The CDR3 is 12 residues long. Trimming removed 8 bases from V and 3 bases from J, with 10 bases in between. The CDR3 DNA is TGTGCCAGCGGCAGGGCAGACTATGGCTACACCCTC. Its translation: CASGRADYGYTL.

This clonotype appeared once. The rearrangement links TRBV4-1 to TRBJ2-5, with TRBD1 matching over 9 bases. This CDR3 is built from 16 residues. In germline, CDR1 is MGHRA, CDR2 YSYEKL. V lost 5 bases to trimming and J lost 5 bases; unmatched junction nucleotides: 12. The CDR3 region has the DNA TGCGCCAGCAGCAGAGTACTGGGACAGGGACACGAGACCCAGTACTTC. Translating gives CASSRVLGQGHETQYF.

This clonotype was seen repeatedly, ten times or more. This rearrangement joins TRBV15 to TRBJ2-1, with 7 bases lining up with TRBD1. CDR1 LNHNV and CDR2 YYDKDF come from the germline V gene (reference sequence). The CDR3 consists of 15 residues. Trimming removed 2 bases from V and 4 bases from J; junction bases left unmatched: 5. The DNA for the CDR3 is TGTGCCACCAGCAGAAAAGGGACAGCTTACAATGAGCAGTTCTTC. It specifies CATSRKGTAYNEQFF.

This clonotype was observed many times. The chain joins TRBV20-1 to TRBJ2-5; TRBD1 matches 8 bases. J lost 4 bases, V lost 6 bases, and 10 bases had no gene match. Germline V CDR1 and CDR2: DFQATT, SNEGSKA (reference sequence). The CDR3 has 14 amino acids. The CDR3 protein is CSAHRTGFRETQYF. CDR3 nucleotide sequence: TGCAGTGCCCATAGGACAGGGTTCCGAGAGACCCAGTACTTC.

The V gene is TRBV19, the J gene TRBJ1-1; unclear D gene. This CDR3 comprises 15 residues. CDR1 is LNHDA and CDR2 is SQIVND in the germline V gene (reference sequence). Deletions cut 5 bases from V and 7 bases from J, with 20 bases between. Written as DNA, the CDR3 is TGTGCCAGTAGTCCCCGGCAGGTGTATGTCGATGAAGCTTTCTTT. Translating gives CASSPRQVYVDEAFF.

The rearrangement joins TRBV7-6 to TRBJ2-7; TRBD2 is a possible D gene (5 bases). The CDR3 runs 14 residues. Between the trimmed V and J ends, which lost 7 bases and 6 bases, there was a span of 19 bases. Germline assignment: CDR1 SGHVS and CDR2 FNYEAQ. CDR3 region: CASTPVGVTSEQYF. For the CDR3, the DNA is TGTGCCAGCACCCCCGTCGGGGTTACTAGCGAGCAGTACTTC.

This clonotype has a handful of counts. Being one base from a much bigger clone, this may be a read error. The chain is built from TRBV25-1 and TRBJ2-3, with D perhaps TRBD1 (7 bases). CDR1 MGHDK and CDR2 SYGVNS come from the germline V gene. CDR3 length equals 14 residues. The V and J ends lost 5 bases and 7 bases respectively, with 16 bases between them. CDR3: CASSSRGASYTQYF. CDR3 DNA: TGTGCCAGCAGTAGCAGGGGGGCCTCGTATACGCAGTATTTT. Based on the CDR3 plus reference TRBV25-1 and TRBJ2-3, the full variable domain is EADIYQTPRYLVIGTGKKITLECSQTMGHDKMYWYQQDPGMELHLIHYSYGVNSTEKGDLSSESTVSRIRTEHFPLTLESARPSHTSQYLCASSSRGASYTQYFGPGTRLTVL.

This chain links TRBV12-3 or TRBV12-4 with TRBJ1-6; D unclear. Between the trimmed V and J ends, which lost 7 bases and 6 bases, there was a span of 13 bases. The CDR3 runs to 14 residues. CDR3 DNA: TGTGCCAGCACCCTCGAAAGGGCTAATTCACCCCTCCACTTT. It yields the protein CASTLERANSPLHF.

The rearrangement uses TRBV7-2 and TRBJ1-1; 8 bases match TRBD1. The CDR3 contains 14 residues. V trimming: 5 bases; J trimming: 7 bases; junction bases outside the gene matches: 9. Germline assignment: CDR1 SGHTA and CDR2 FQGNSA. CDR3: CASSPDRAENEAFF. The CDR3 coding sequence is TGTGCCAGCAGCCCGGACAGGGCGGAGAATGAAGCTTTCTTT.

A note on this clonotype: The CDR3 does not end in the conserved phenylalanine or tryptophan, so this is likely a read error. The DNA is left out, because the CDR3 cannot be placed on it with certainty; the CDR3 is given as TCRdb lists it. This chain joins TRBV7-2 and TRBJ2-7; the D call in the table, TRBD1, was not verified against the DNA. CDR1 is SGHTA and CDR2 is FQGNSA in the germline V gene. The CDR3 region is 13 residues in length, termini included. The CDR3 spells CASSSHGRDQQQH.